A single sample gave rise to the 8 T cell receptor beta chains below, sequenced in a study of cytotoxic CD8 clonotypes in ibrutinib-treated CLL. Using immunoSEQ multiplex PCR, the repertoire was profiled, and TCRdb retains in-frame clones only, with some absent. This table has about 300,000 clones, 70% to 80% appearing once. Sample: PBMCs, taken at disease progression, from a patient treated with ibrutinib. The source of these receptors is a human donor with chronic lymphocytic leukemia.

V and J are TRBV18 and TRBJ1-5; 8 nucleotides agree with TRBD1. This CDR3 is 15 amino acids long. After removal of 2 bases from V and 7 bases from J, the junction contained 7 bases not matched to a gene. Germline lookup yields CDR1 KGHSH and CDR2 LQKENI. The CDR3 reads CASSPTTGDQQPQHF. CDR3 nucleotides: TGTGCCAGCTCACCAACGACAGGGGACCAACAGCCCCAGCATTTT.

This clone has only one observation. The chain recombines TRBV29-1 with TRBJ2-7, with TRBD1 matching 9 bases. The CDR3 extends over 12 amino acids. The germline V gene encodes CDR1 SQVTM and CDR2 ANQGSEA. The V segment lost 4 bases and the J segment 7 bases; nucleotides outside the gene matches: 5. The CDR3 sequence is CSVVGTGSEQYF. For the CDR3, the DNA is TGCAGCGTTGTCGGGACAGGGAGTGAGCAGTACTTC.

This rearrangement joins TRBV7-9 to TRBJ2-2; 8 bases match TRBD1. V shed 3 bases and J 7 bases; nucleotides not matched to a gene: 7. The germline CDR1 and CDR2 sequences are SEHNR and FQNEAQ (reference sequence). The CDR3 totals 15 residues. In nucleotides, the CDR3 is TGTGCCAGCAGCTTCGGACAGGGCGCCGTCGGGGAGCTGTTTTTT. Amino acid sequence: CASSFGQGAVGELFF.

There are a few counts of this clone. CDR3 nucleotides: TGTGCCAGCAGTGAGTCAGGGGGCGGACGAAGACCTAACTATGGCTACACCTTC. This encodes CASSESGGGRRPNYGYTF. The V gene is TRBV2, the J gene TRBJ1-2, with 8 bases that match TRBD1. CDR1 and CDR2 from the germline V gene are SNHLY and FYNNEI. The CDR3 is made up of 18 amino acids. The junction had 12 bases not matched to a gene; V was cut back by 3 bases and J by 0 bases. Full variable domain (remainder filled in from reference TRBV2 and TRBJ1-2): EPEVTQTPSHQVTQMGQEVILRCVPISNHLYFYWYRQILGQKVEFLVSFYNNEISEKSEIFDDQFSVERPDGSNFTLKIRSTKLEDSAMYFCASSESGGGRRPNYGYTFGSGTRLTVV.

The V and J genes are TRBV5-5 and TRBJ2-1; maybe TRBD2 (7 bases). CDR3 length: 16 residues. V was clipped by 3 bases and J by 2 bases, with 15 bases between them. Looked up from germline, CDR1 is SGHKS and CDR2 is YYEKEE (reference sequence). CDR3 DNA sequence: TGTGCCAGCAGCTCAGTAGGGGGGACTACCTACAATGAGCAGTTCTTC. Translated: CASSSVGGTTYNEQFF.

The V call is TRBV9, the J call TRBJ1-2; D not resolved. CDR3 length: 12 amino acids. V was shortened by 4 bases and J by 3 bases, with 7 bases between the two germline ends. Looked up from germline, CDR1 is SGDLS and CDR2 is YYNGEE. In DNA form, the CDR3 reads TGTGCCAGCAGCCCATTCGACTATGGCTACACCTTC. This encodes CASSPFDYGYTF. Full variable domain (outside the CDR3, taken from reference TRBV9 and TRBJ1-2): DSGVTQTPKHLITATGQRVTLRCSPRSGDLSVYWYQQSLDQGLQFLIQYYNGEERAKGNILERFSAQQFPDLHSELNLSSLELGDSALYFCASSPFDYGYTFGSGTRLTVV.

The rearrangement joins TRBV4-3 to TRBJ1-2, with D possibly being TRBD1 (5 bases). The CDR3 has 16 amino acids. CDR1 is LGHNA and CDR2 is YSLEER in the germline V gene. Trimming stripped 0 bases from V and 2 bases from J, with 13 bases between. Here the CDR3 reads CASSQEIKGLNYGYTF. In DNA form, the CDR3 reads TGCGCCAGCAGCCAAGAGATCAAGGGACTGAACTATGGCTACACCTTC.

The DNA for the CDR3 is TGTGCCACCTCTGACCCCGGGACAGGGAGTTTCGATGAGCAGTTCTTC. Amino acid sequence: CATSDPGTGSFDEQFF. The chain is built from TRBV19 and TRBJ2-1, with 9 bases lining up with TRBD1. V was clipped by 10 bases and J by 8 bases; unmatched bases: 18. The CDR3 is 16 residues long. Germline assignment: CDR1 LNHDA and CDR2 SQIVND (reference sequence).